These T cell receptor beta chains were read from a single sample in a study of identical twins' blood T cells. MiXCR, applied by TCRdb to the 5' RACE reads, yields one record per CDR3 protein. The table includes around 380,000 distinct CDR3 sequences, 28% detected once. Sequenced sample: PBMCs. These receptors all come from a woman between 18 and 50 years old in good health. Each CDR3 is given with its conserved first and last residue. The order of the fields is D gene, V gene, CDR3 protein. The D gene is left open where the match is weak.

D: TRBD1
V: TRBV10-3
CDR3: CAISRPKNRDRPILTSTDTQYF

D: -
V: TRBV14
CDR3: CASKEERGGNTIYF

D: -
V: TRBV20-1
CDR3: CSARVPTEVRYGYTF

D: TRBD2
V: TRBV13
CDR3: CASSFGGRTGELFF

D: -
V: TRBV4-2
CDR3: CASTGGGDYGYTF

D: TRBD1
V: TRBV5-6
CDR3: CASSLGTVHQPQHF

D: -
V: TRBV25-1
CDR3: CASSERSELDRQETQYF

D: -
V: TRBV5-1
CDR3: CASSFLGGLNTEAFF

D: TRBD1
V: TRBV5-8
CDR3: CASSLEDRHGQPQHF

D: -
V: TRBV5-1
CDR3: CASSLELGVNYEQYF

D: -
V: TRBV20-1
CDR3: CSARDRNRNYGYTF

D: -
V: TRBV20-1
CDR3: CSASGARYNEQFF

D: -
V: TRBV6-1
CDR3: CASSEAHNEQFF

D: -
V: TRBV5-5
CDR3: CASSPGLGNQPQHF

D: -
V: TRBV3-1
CDR3: CASSLTGLWGSYEQYF

D: -
V: TRBV29-1
CDR3: CSVSSGQRLIYGYTF

D: -
V: TRBV4-2
CDR3: CASSQTIGGNYFFF

D: -
V: TRBV11-2
CDR3: CASSPGWADLWNEQFF

D: TRBD2
V: TRBV3-1
CDR3: CASSHLSGGSDTQYF

D: -
V: TRBV6-1
CDR3: CASPTRTGELFF

D: -
V: TRBV15
CDR3: CATSRDLTQNTEAFF

D: TRBD1
V: TRBV5-1
CDR3: CASSSSGQELGTEAFF

D: TRBD2
V: TRBV19
CDR3: CASSIDPGGRPFNEQFF

D: -
V: TRBV7-2
CDR3: CASSPKPQGRGAEAFF

D: -
V: TRBV7-9
CDR3: CASSLHGGAKAFF

D: -
V: TRBV19
CDR3: CASSGGHTGELFF

D: -
V: TRBV5-4
CDR3: CASSLGHNTEAFF

D: TRBD1
V: TRBV5-1
CDR3: CASSPMMTGQTEAFF

D: -
V: TRBV28
CDR3: CASSLGSGLAKNIQYF

D: TRBD2
V: TRBV3-1
CDR3: CASSQVAGGGVEQFF

D: -
V: TRBV9
CDR3: CASSGTYGYTF

D: -
V: TRBV5-1
CDR3: CASSLMSTGELFF

D: -
V: TRBV25-1
CDR3: CASSGRTSNQPQHF

D: -
V: TRBV10-3
CDR3: CATGGQSAADTQYF

D: -
V: TRBV6-2/TRBV6-3
CDR3: CASSLWTARGNRPQHF

D: -
V: TRBV9
CDR3: CASSVGGTGSGYTF

D: TRBD1
V: TRBV5-1
CDR3: CASSSGATGVSSEAFF

D: TRBD1
V: TRBV20-1
CDR3: CSARDRQGYPEAFF

D: -
V: TRBV7-9
CDR3: CASLGEAQYF

D: -
V: TRBV28
CDR3: CASSNLDRSNQPQHF

D: -
V: TRBV20-1
CDR3: CSAREREGNEKLFF